The sequence of this T cell receptor (beta chain) was determined in a study of CD8+CD57+ T cells in acquired aplastic anemia. Study-level information: Isolated CD4+ and CD8+ cells, once sorted, yielded DNA averaging roughly 3 ug.

The germline gives CDR1 SGHDN, CDR2 FVKESK. The CDR3 covers 16 residues. V lost 1 base to trimming and J lost 3 bases; unmatched junction nucleotides: 9. Genomic DNA, the template, was used for profiling of the TCR beta VDJ and CDR3. A single record per CDR3 protein comes from TCRdb applying MiXCR to the reads. The sample lists some 410,000 distinct CDR3 sequences; about two thirds were seen once. The TCR sequence derives from a human donor in good health, serving as a control. The sequenced sample was sorted CD4+, CD8+, or CD8+CD57+ T cells (not recorded which) from PBMCs. The chain couples TRBV14 to TRBJ2-7, with 7 bases lining up with TRBD1. CDR3 sequence reads: CASSQGFGTDVYEQYF. CDR3 DNA sequence: TGTGCCAGCAGCCAAGGGTTCGGGACAGACGTCTACGAGCAGTACTTC.